This record concerns one T cell receptor beta chain sequence. Its matching antigen is unknown. Germline CDR1 reads LGHNA; CDR2 reads YNFKEQ. The CDR3 is 18 amino acids. V was shortened by 4 bases and J by 0 bases, with 19 bases between the two germline ends. The record originates from a study of cytomegalovirus exposure and HLA in healthy donors. Study-level findings and limits: The tendency of first-cohort TCR clusters to co-occur in the 120 validation repertoires was identified by a subsequent analysis. Cytomegalovirus status, reportedly, was diagnosed with high specificity and sensitivity by the classifier.

The repertoire was sequenced with immunoSEQ multiplex PCR; TCRdb's copy has only in-frame clones and lacks some. The sample yields 68,000 or so clones, around 93% seen once. It was the approximately 110-subject validation cohort, separate from the approximately 700-subject first cohort, to which the donors belonged. V is TRBV4-2 and J is TRBJ1-3; D may be TRBD1 (6 bases). This clonotype was obtained from a young man in good health and CMV-seronegative. The sample taken for sequencing was PBMCs. The CDR3 nucleotides are TGTGCCAGCAGCCCGCACGAAGGGACAATCAGCTCTGGAAACACCATATATTTT. Protein sequence: CASSPHEGTISSGNTIYF.